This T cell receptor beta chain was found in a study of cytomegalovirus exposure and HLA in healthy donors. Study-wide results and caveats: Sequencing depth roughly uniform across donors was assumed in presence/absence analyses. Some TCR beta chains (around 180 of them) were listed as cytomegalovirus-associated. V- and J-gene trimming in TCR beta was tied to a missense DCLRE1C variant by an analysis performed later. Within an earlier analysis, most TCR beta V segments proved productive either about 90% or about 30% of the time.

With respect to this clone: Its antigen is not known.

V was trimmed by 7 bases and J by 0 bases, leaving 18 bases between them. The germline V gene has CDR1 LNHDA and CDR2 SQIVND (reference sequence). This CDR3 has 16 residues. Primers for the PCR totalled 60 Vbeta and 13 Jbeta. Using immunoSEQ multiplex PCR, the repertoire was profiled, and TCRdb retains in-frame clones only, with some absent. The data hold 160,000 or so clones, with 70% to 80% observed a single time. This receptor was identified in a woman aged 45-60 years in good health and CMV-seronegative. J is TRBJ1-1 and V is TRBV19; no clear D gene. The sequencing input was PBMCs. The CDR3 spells CASTLGGRILNTEAFF. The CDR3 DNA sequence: TGTGCCAGTACACTCGGAGGGAGGATCCTGAACACTGAAGCTTTCTTT.